This paragraph reports one TCR beta chain. Germline V lookup: CDR1 SGDLS, CDR2 YYNGEE. V gave up 3 bases and J gave up 0 bases, with 6 bases separating them. The CDR3 has 14 amino acids. The primer mix had 60 Vbeta and 13 Jbeta primers. Here immunoSEQ multiplex PCR was the method, and the copy in TCRdb shows in-frame clones only, minus some. The repertoire consists of 95,000 to 110,000 clones, with around 80% occurring once and the leading ten covering approximately 2%. The data were taken from a study of cytomegalovirus exposure and HLA in healthy donors. This sequence originates from a middle-aged woman in good health and CMV-seronegative. The chain uses TRBV9 and TRBJ1-4, with a tentative D call TRBD1 (5 bases). The material sequenced was PBMCs. The CDR3 nucleotides are TGTGCCAGCAGCGCACAGGCAACTAATGAAAAACTGTTTTTT. The encoded protein is CASSAQATNEKLFF.